The source of this TCR beta chain is a study of regulatory T cells in long-lasting Graves disease. Study-wide context: Antithyroid drug intake by newly diagnosed Graves' patients had lasted under 3 months. Study conclusions and caveats: Rather than thyroid tissue, only peripheral blood underwent study. Patients with persistent disease showed a bias toward TRBV28, TRBJ1-2 and TRBJ2-5.

CDR3 length equals 12 residues. V was cut by 9 bases and J by 2 bases, with 9 bases left in between. Germline assignment: CDR1 KGHSH and CDR2 LQKENI. Arm-PCR of CDR3 regions and iRepertoire HTBI primers were the basis on which TCR beta libraries were built. TCRdb processed the multiplex PCR reads anew with MiXCR; each CDR3 protein has one entry. The sample consists of about 220,000 distinct CDR3 sequences, around 19% of them appearing once. This clonotype has at least ten counts. Its antigen is undetermined. The time point here: newly diagnosed GD, antithyroid drugs for less than 3 months. PBMC RNA served as the TCR library source. The same data also went into a second study, on T cells in Graves' hyperthyroidism and ophthalmopathy.

The source is a woman under 40 with Graves disease. This chain uses TRBV18 with TRBJ2-3, with D unresolved. Sequencing was performed on peripheral blood mononuclear cells (PBMCs), taken at new diagnosis, from a patient treated with antithyroid drugs. CDR3: CASSPPTDTQYF. DNA for the CDR3: TGTGCCAGTAGTCCCCCCACAGATACGCAGTATTTT.